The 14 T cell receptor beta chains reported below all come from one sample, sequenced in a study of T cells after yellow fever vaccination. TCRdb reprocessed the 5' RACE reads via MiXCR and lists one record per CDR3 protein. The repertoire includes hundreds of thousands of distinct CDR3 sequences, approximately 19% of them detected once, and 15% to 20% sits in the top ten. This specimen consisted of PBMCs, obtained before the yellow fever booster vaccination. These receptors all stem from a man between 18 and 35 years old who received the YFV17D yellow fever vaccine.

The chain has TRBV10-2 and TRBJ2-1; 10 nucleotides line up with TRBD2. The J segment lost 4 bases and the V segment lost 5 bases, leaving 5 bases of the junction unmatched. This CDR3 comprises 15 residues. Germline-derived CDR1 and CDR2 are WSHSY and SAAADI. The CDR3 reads CASSPASGGYNEQFF. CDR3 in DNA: TGCGCCAGCAGTCCGGCTAGCGGGGGATACAATGAGCAGTTCTTC.

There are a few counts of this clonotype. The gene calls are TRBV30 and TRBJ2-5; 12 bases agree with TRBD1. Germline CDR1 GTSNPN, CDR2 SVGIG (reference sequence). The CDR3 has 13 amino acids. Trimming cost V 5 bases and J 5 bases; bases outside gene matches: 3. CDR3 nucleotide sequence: TGTGCCTGGGGGACAGGGGGCAGGGAGACCCAGTACTTC. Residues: CAWGTGGRETQYF.

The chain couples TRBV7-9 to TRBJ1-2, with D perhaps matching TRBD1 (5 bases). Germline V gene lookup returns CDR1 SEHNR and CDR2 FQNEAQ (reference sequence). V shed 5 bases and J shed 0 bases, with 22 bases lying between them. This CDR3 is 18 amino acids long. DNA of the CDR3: TGTGCCAGCAGCCCCGGCTTCCGGGTCTGGGGCCCTAACTATGGCTACACCTTC. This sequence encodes CASSPGFRVWGPNYGYTF.

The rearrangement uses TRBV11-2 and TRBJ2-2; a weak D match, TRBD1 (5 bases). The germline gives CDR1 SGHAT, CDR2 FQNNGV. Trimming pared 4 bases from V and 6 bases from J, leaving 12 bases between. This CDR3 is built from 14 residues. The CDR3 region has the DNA TGTGCCAGCAGCTGGGGCTTCGGCCCCGGGGAGCTGTTTTTT. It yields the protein CASSWGFGPGELFF.

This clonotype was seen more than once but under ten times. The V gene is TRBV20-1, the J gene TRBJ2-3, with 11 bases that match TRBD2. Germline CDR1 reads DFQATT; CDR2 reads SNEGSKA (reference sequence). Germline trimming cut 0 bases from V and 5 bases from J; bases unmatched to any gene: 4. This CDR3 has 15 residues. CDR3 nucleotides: TGCAGTGCTAGAGATAGCGGGGGGGCGGGAGATACGCAGTATTTT. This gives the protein CSARDSGGAGDTQYF.

The CDR3 here is CASSLYQGPENYGYTF. CDR3 DNA sequence: TGTGCCAGCAGCTTATATCAGGGCCCGGAGAACTATGGCTACACCTTC. The chain has TRBV7-2 and TRBJ1-2; possibly TRBD1 for D (5 bases). Trimming removed 2 bases at V and 2 bases at J, with 15 bases between. Per germline, CDR1 SGHTA and CDR2 FQGNSA. The CDR3 length is 16 residues.

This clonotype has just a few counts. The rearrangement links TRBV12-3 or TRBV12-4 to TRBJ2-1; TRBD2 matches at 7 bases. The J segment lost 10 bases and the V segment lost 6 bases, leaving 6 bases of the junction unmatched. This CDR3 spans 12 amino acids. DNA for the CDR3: TGTGCCAGCAGGGCCGGGAGGCGGGAGCAGTTCTTC. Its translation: CASRAGRREQFF.

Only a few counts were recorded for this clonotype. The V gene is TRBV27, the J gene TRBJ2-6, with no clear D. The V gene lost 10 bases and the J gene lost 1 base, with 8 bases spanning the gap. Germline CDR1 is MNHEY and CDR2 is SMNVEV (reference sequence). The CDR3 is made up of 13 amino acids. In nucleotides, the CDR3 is TGTGCCACCGGCGTTTCTGGGGCCAACGTCCTGACTTTC. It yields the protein CATGVSGANVLTF.

CDR3 region: CASLKLGGASETQYF. The DNA for the CDR3 is TGTGCCAGCCTCAAGCTCGGGGGGGCCTCGGAGACCCAGTACTTC. The gene calls are TRBV6-6 and TRBJ2-5, with 8 bases aligning to TRBD2. The CDR3 runs to 15 residues. CDR1 and CDR2 from the germline V gene are MNHNY and SVGAGI (reference sequence). V lost 8 bases to trimming and J lost 5 bases; unmatched junction nucleotides: 13.

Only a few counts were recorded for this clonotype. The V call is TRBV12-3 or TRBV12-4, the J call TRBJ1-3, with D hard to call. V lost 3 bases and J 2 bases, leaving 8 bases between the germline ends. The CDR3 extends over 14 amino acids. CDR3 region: CASSLMGTGNTIYF. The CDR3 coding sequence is TGTGCCAGCAGTTTGATGGGTACTGGAAACACCATATATTTT.

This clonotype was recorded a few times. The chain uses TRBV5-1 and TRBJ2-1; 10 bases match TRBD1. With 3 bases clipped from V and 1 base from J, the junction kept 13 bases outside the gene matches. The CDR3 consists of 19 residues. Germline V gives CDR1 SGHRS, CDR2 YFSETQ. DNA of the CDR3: TGCGCCAGCAGCTCAAATAACTCTCCGGGACAGGGGTCCTACAATGAGCAGTTCTTC. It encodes CASSSNNSPGQGSYNEQFF.

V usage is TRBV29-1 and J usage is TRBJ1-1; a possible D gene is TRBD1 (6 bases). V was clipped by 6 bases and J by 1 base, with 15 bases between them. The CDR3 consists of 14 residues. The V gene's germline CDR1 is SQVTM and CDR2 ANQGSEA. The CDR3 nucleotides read TGCAGCGTAGCCGGGACAAAGGAGAACACTGAAGCTTTCTTT. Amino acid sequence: CSVAGTKENTEAFF.

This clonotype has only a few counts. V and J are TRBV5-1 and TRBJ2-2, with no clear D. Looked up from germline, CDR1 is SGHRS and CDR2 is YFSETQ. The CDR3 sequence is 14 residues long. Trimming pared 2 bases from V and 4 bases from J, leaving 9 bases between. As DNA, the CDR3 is TGCGCCAGCAGCTTACCCCAGGTCACCGGGGAGCTGTTTTTT. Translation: CASSLPQVTGELFF. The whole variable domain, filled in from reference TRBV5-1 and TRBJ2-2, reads KAGVTQTPRYLIKTRGQQVTLSCSPISGHRSVSWYQQTPGQGLQFLFEYFSETQRNKGNFPGRFSGRQFSNSRSEMNVSTLELGDSALYLCASSLPQVTGELFFGEGSRLTVL.

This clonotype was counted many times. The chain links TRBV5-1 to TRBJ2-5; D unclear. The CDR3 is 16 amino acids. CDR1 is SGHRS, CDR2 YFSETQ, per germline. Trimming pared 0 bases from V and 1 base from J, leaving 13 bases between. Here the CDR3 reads CASSLDVQKTQETQYF. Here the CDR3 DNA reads TGCGCCAGCAGCTTGGATGTTCAGAAAACCCAAGAGACCCAGTACTTC.